Below, one TCR beta chain is given with its context. Its target is unknown. One end of the junction fails to match germline, which may point to a read error. A multiplex PCR was run with 60 Vbeta primers and 13 Jbeta primers. Sequencing used immunoSEQ multiplex PCR; TCRdb keeps in-frame clones, though not all of them. The table shows some 150,000 clones, with 78% occurring only once. The data were obtained in a study of cytomegalovirus exposure and HLA in healthy donors. Study at large: Most donors, 81% of around 400 genotyped, fell in the Caucasian-associated ancestry cluster.

The CDR3 totals 12 residues. Per the germline V gene, CDR1 is MNHEY and CDR2 is SMNVEV (reference sequence). General observations from the study: Only CMV serostatus was available as immune exposure information. It was reported that the classifier diagnosed cytomegalovirus status with high specificity and sensitivity in both the original and validation cohorts.

V usage is TRBV27 and J usage is TRBJ1-2; perhaps TRBD1 as D (5 bases). The sequence derives from a male donor in good health and CMV-seronegative. The sequenced material came from PBMCs. This CDR3 reads CASSSQGYGYPF. The CDR3 nucleotides are TGTGCCAGCAGTTCCCAGGGCTATGGCTACCCCTTC.